This TCR beta chain was observed in a study of T cells in Graves' hyperthyroidism and ophthalmopathy. Points from the study as a whole: Expanded thyroid clonotypes (above 0.001) were mostly also found in blood.

Investigators excluded patients with uncontrolled infection, other autoimmune disease, pregnancy or lactation. On the basis of clinical symptoms, serum thyroxine and TRAb, thyroid ultrasound and orbital computed tomography, diagnoses were made. Fresh peripheral blood, under 11 ml, yielded the PBMCs. The CDR3 regions of TCR beta were amplified from RNA transcripts. HTBI primers were employed in a first-round RT-PCR of the TCR CDR3. Using its own MiXCR run on the multiplex PCR reads, TCRdb lists one record per CDR3 protein. The data hold 700,000 or so distinct CDR3 sequences, with about 15% observed a single time. Concerning this clonotype itself: Its antigen remains unknown.

Germline lookup yields CDR1 KGHDR and CDR2 SFDVKD. This CDR3 spans 17 amino acids. V was shortened by 6 bases and J by 5 bases, with 22 bases between the two germline ends. The sequenced sample was blood. This TCR came from a woman in her forties or fifties with Graves' ophthalmopathy. This chain links TRBV24-1 with TRBJ2-1; D possibly uses TRBD1 or TRBD2 (7 bases each). DNA for the CDR3: TGTGCCACCAGTCGTAGGGGGTCCAGCGGGACAGACAATGAGCAGTTCTTC. Its protein is CATSRRGSSGTDNEQFF.